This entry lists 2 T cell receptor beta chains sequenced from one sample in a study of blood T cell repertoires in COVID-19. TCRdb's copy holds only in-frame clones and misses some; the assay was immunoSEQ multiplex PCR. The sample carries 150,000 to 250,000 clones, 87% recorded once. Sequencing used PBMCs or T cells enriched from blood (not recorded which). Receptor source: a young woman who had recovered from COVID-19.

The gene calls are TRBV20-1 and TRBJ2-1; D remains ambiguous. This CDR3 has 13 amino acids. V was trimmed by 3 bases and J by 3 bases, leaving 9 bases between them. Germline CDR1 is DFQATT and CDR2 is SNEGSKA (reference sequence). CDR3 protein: CSASVGFYNEQFF. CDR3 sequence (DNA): TGCAGTGCTAGTGTTGGCTTCTACAATGAGCAGTTCTTC.

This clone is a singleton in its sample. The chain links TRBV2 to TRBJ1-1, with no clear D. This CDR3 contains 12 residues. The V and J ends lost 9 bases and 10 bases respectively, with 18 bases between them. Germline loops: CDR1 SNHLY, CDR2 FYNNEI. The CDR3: CASGASREVAFF. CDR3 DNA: TGTGCCAGTGGTGCGAGCCGAGAGGTAGCTTTCTTT.